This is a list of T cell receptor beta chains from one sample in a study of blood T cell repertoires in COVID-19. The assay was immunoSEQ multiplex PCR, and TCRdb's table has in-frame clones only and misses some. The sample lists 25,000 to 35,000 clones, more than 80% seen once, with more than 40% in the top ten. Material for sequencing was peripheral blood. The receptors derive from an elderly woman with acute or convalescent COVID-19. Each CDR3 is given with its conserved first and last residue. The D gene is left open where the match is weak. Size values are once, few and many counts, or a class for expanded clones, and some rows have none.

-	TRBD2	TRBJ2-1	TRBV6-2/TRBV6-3	TGTGCCAGCAGTTCTTCTAGCGGGGAAAGGTGGGTCATCGAGCAGTTCTTC	CASSSSSGERWVIEQFF
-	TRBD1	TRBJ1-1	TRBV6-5	TGTGCCAGCAGGCGGGACAGGCGGAACACTGAAGCTTTCTTT	CASRRDRRNTEAFF
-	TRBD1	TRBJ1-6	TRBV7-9	TGTGCCAGCAGCTCGGGACAGGGAGGTCCACCCCTCCACTTT	CASSSGQGGPPLHF
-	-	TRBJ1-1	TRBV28	TGTGCCAGCGAGGGCCCCTTCCGGACAGATCTTGAAGCTTTCTTT	CASEGPFRTDLEAFF
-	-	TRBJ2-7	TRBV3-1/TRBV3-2	TGTGCCAGCAGCCAAGGCACTAACGAGCAGTACTTC	CASSQGTNEQYF
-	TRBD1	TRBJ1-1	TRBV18	TGTGCCAGCTCACCTCTGGACAGGGTGGGGGCTGAAGCTTTCTTT	CASSPLDRVGAEAFF
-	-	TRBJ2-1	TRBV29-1	TGCAGCGTTGGAGACCCCGGGGAGCAGTTCTTC	CSVGDPGEQFF
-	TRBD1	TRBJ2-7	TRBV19	TGTGCCAGTAGTAAAGGACAGGGTCGCCACGAGCAGTACTTC	CASSKGQGRHEQYF
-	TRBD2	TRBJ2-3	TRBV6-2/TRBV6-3	TGTGCCAGCAGTTACGTACTAGCGGGAGTTACAGATACGCAGTATTTT	CASSYVLAGVTDTQYF
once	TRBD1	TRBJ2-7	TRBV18	TGTGCCAGCTCGCGCACAGGGGGCGATGCCACCTACGAGCAGTACTTC	CASSRTGGDATYEQYF
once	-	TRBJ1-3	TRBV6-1	TGTGCCAGCAGTGAATTTCCTTCGTCTGGAAACACCATATATTTT	CASSEFPSSGNTIYF
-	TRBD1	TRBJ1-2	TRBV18	TGTGCCAGCTCAAGAGGACAGGACAATGGCTACACCTTC	CASSRGQDNGYTF
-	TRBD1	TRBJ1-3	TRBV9	TGTGCCAGCAGCGCCCGACAGGGGACGGCCGGAAACACCATATATTTT	CASSARQGTAGNTIYF
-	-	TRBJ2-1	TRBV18	TGTGCCAGCTCACAGGAGAGGGTGGGTGAGCAGTTCTTC	CASSQERVGEQFF
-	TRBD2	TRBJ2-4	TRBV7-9	TGTGCCAGCAGCTCCGAGCGGGATCGGGGAAACATTCAGTACTTC	CASSSERDRGNIQYF
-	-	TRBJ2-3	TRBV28	TGTGCCAGCAGCACAACAGGGCCAGATACGCAGTATTTT	CASSTTGPDTQYF
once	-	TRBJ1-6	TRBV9	TGTGCCAGCAGCGTAAGGGGGTCCTATAATTCACCCCTCCACTTT	CASSVRGSYNSPLHF
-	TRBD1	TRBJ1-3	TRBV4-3	TGCGCCAGCAGCCAAGACGGGACAGGGTCTCACACCATATATTTT	CASSQDGTGSHTIYF
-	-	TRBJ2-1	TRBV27	TGTGCCAGCAGTTTTGGAGGGAGCGCAGGCAATGAGCAGTTCTTC	CASSFGGSAGNEQFF
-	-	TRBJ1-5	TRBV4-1	TGCGCCAGCAGCCAAGACGTCGGTAGCAATCAGCCCCAGCATTTT	CASSQDVGSNQPQHF